A single sample is the source of the 5 T cell receptor beta chains below, sequenced in a study of shared clonotypes between healthy human individuals. Only in-frame clones appear in the TCRdb table, and some are missing; sequencing was by immunoSEQ multiplex PCR. The sample holds 1,400,000 or so clones; roughly 98.5% are singletons and the top ten take approximately 0.4%. Sequences were obtained from naive CD4+ T cells sorted from blood. Sample subset: CD45RA+ positively selected. The receptors shown here come from a man aged 30 to 45 in good health.

V is TRBV18 and J is TRBJ2-7; 14 nucleotides match TRBD2. V lost 4 bases, J lost 1 base, and 6 bases stayed unmatched. The V gene's germline CDR1 is KGHSH and CDR2 LQKENI. The CDR3 extends over 17 amino acids. CDR3 loop: CASSLGTSGSLSYEQYF. The CDR3, as DNA: TGTGCCAGCTCACTAGGGACTAGCGGGAGTCTGTCCTACGAGCAGTACTTC. Full variable domain (rest looked up from reference TRBV18 and TRBJ2-7): NAGVMQNPRHLVRRRGQEARLRCSPMKGHSHVYWYRQLPEEGLKFMVYLQKENIIDESGMPKERFSAEFPKEGPSILRIQQVVRGDSAAYFCASSLGTSGSLSYEQYFGPGTRLTVT.

The CDR3 coding sequence is TGTGCCAGCAGCCCAAGCAGCAATCAGCCCCAGCATTTT. Its translation is CASSPSSNQPQHF. The J gene is TRBJ1-5, the V gene TRBV9; D gene uncertain. V was pared by 4 bases and J by 1 base, with 6 bases between. Germline V gene sequence: CDR1 SGDLS, CDR2 YYNGEE. CDR3 length: 13 residues.

The J gene is TRBJ1-4, the V gene TRBV6-1; D remains ambiguous. Trimming removed 5 bases at V and 4 bases at J, with 11 bases between. From germline, CDR1 is MNHNS and CDR2 SASEGT. This CDR3 contains 14 residues. The CDR3 protein is CASSLRSLNEKLFF. The CDR3 nucleotides read TGTGCCAGCAGTTTGAGGAGCCTTAATGAAAAACTGTTTTTT.

This sequence joins TRBV11-3 and TRBJ2-2, with D perhaps matching TRBD2 (6 bases). The CDR3 contains 17 residues. Germline V gene lookup returns CDR1 SGHNT and CDR2 YENEEA. V dropped 4 bases and J dropped 1 base, with 16 bases sitting between them. In DNA form, the CDR3 reads TGTGCCAGCAGCTCCACCTCGATTAGCGGGAACACCGGGGAGCTGTTTTTT. Amino acid sequence: CASSSTSISGNTGELFF.

J is TRBJ2-5 and V is TRBV19; D is possibly TRBD1 or TRBD2 (6 bases each). Germline loops: CDR1 LNHDA, CDR2 SQIVND (reference sequence). The CDR3 contains 14 residues. Trimming removed 1 base from V and 5 bases from J, with 11 bases in between. The CDR3 loop is CASSIGWGAETQYF. CDR3 nucleotide sequence: TGTGCCAGTAGTATAGGGTGGGGGGCGGAGACCCAGTACTTC.